This entry lists 2 T cell receptor beta chains sequenced from one sample in a study of CD8 T cells in Susac syndrome. A quantity of roughly 0.5 to 1 ug RNA underwent reverse transcription using random hexamers. TCRdb reprocessed the immunoSEQ multiplex PCR reads with MiXCR, giving one entry per CDR3 protein. The table shows 180,000 or so distinct CDR3 sequences, with approximately 96% occurring only once. The specimen sequenced was CD4+ T cells from PBMCs. These receptors all stem from a human donor with multiple sclerosis.

The genes are TRBV7-2 and TRBJ2-7, with D possibly being TRBD2 (7 bases). Germline loops: CDR1 SGHTA, CDR2 FQGNSA. Between the trimmed V and J ends, which lost 6 bases and 5 bases, there was a span of 14 bases. The CDR3 consists of 13 residues. This CDR3 reads CASRSTGTNEQYF. CDR3 sequence (DNA): TGTGCCAGCAGGAGTACAGGGACTAACGAGCAGTACTTC.

The V gene is TRBV7-2, the J gene TRBJ2-1; tentatively, D is TRBD2 (5 bases). The V end was cut by 1 base, the J end by 0 bases, with 10 bases between. The germline V gene encodes CDR1 SGHTA and CDR2 FQGNSA. CDR3 length: 16 residues. The CDR3 DNA is TGTGCCAGCAGCTTAGATATAGCGAGCTCCTACAATGAGCAGTTCTTC. This gives the protein CASSLDIASSYNEQFF.